The 32 T cell receptor beta chains below come from one sample, sequenced in a study of T cell changes during pregnancy in multiple sclerosis. The table came from immunoSEQ multiplex PCR; TCRdb's copy has only in-frame clones and leaves some out. The data show 76,000 or so clones, about 93% seen once. The source was peripheral blood, collected in the second trimester of pregnancy. These receptors were collected from a female donor in good health, enrolled as a control in a pregnancy study.

V and J are TRBV7-3 and TRBJ2-5; 7 nucleotides line up with TRBD1. CDR1 and CDR2 from the germline V gene are SGHTA and FQGTGA. V was pared by 5 bases and J by 4 bases, with 7 bases of the junction left unmatched. This CDR3 is 14 amino acids long. The CDR3 nucleotides are TGTGCCAGCAGCCGGACCCGGACAGGAGAGACCCAGTACTTC. This translates into CASSRTRTGETQYF.

This chain uses TRBV30 with TRBJ1-2; D gene unclear. The CDR3 runs to 12 residues. The V gene lost 0 bases and the J gene lost 3 bases, with 5 bases spanning the gap. Germline assignment: CDR1 GTSNPN and CDR2 SVGIG (reference sequence). The DNA for the CDR3 is TGTGCCTGGAGTGTCACAGACTATGGCTACACCTTC. Translated: CAWSVTDYGYTF.

In its sample, this clone was seen once. V gene TRBV19 combines with J gene TRBJ2-5, with TRBD1 matching over 7 bases. The V segment lost 4 bases and the J segment 2 bases; nucleotides outside the gene matches: 4. Germline CDR1 is LNHDA and CDR2 is SQIVND (reference sequence). This CDR3 is 14 amino acids long. The CDR3 protein is CASSTGQHQETQYF. In DNA form, the CDR3 reads TGTGCCAGTAGTACGGGACAGCATCAAGAGACCCAGTACTTC.

Here the CDR3 DNA reads TGTGCCAGCAGCTTGGGAAACCGCGGGGGGGCCCAGTTCTTC. Protein sequence: CASSLGNRGGAQFF. The gene calls are TRBV11-1 and TRBJ2-1; TRBD2 matches at 9 bases. There are 14 residues in the CDR3. Trimming cost V 3 bases and J 13 bases; bases outside gene matches: 10. Per germline, CDR1 SGHAT and CDR2 FQDESV (reference sequence).

The chain has TRBV20-1 and TRBJ2-7; D is undetermined. The germline V and J ends were trimmed by 6 bases and 3 bases, with 6 bases remaining between them. Germline lookup yields CDR1 DFQATT and CDR2 SNEGSKA (reference sequence). CDR3 size: 10 residues. The CDR3 loop reads CSAPIYEQYF. In DNA, the CDR3 is TGCAGTGCCCCTATCTACGAGCAGTACTTC.

The V call is TRBV7-9, the J call TRBJ1-4, with 8 bases aligning to TRBD1. There are 15 residues in the CDR3. Trimming took 4 bases from V and 8 from J; bases not matched to a gene: 9. The germline gives CDR1 SEHNR, CDR2 FQNEAQ (reference sequence). CDR3 protein: CASSSARGRGEKLFF. The DNA for the CDR3 is TGTGCCAGCAGCTCGGCCAGGGGGCGCGGAGAAAAACTGTTTTTT.

This clone was recorded once. This chain links TRBV9 with TRBJ2-2, with 8 bases that match TRBD1. The germline V gene encodes CDR1 SGDLS and CDR2 YYNGEE. The CDR3 is 16 residues long. Trimming removed 1 base from V and 1 base from J; junction bases left unmatched: 3. The CDR3: CASSVSGTGNTGELFF. In nucleotides, the CDR3 is TGTGCCAGCAGCGTATCGGGGACAGGGAACACCGGGGAGCTGTTTTTT.

The CDR3 coding sequence is TGTGCTAGTGGTTTGGGGACAGCGAACACTGAAGCTTTCTTT. This sequence encodes CASGLGTANTEAFF. The chain carries TRBV12-5 and TRBJ1-1, with a possible D match to TRBD1 (6 bases). The V end was cut by 1 base, the J end by 1 base, with 7 bases between. Germline V gene data show CDR1 as LGHNT and CDR2 as FRNRAP. This CDR3 contains 14 residues.

The genes are TRBV10-3 and TRBJ1-2, with D perhaps matching TRBD1 (5 bases). The CDR3 sequence is 12 residues long. CDR1 is ENHRY and CDR2 is SYGVKD in the germline V gene. V lost 6 bases, J lost 6 bases, and 11 bases lay in between. CDR3 region: CAISGPGDGYTF. As DNA, the CDR3 is TGTGCCATCAGCGGGCCGGGGGATGGCTACACCTTC.

The chain combines TRBV9 with TRBJ1-1, with 9 bases identical to TRBD1. CDR3 size: 14 residues. J lost 4 bases, V lost 0 bases, and 1 base had no gene match. Germline CDR1 SGDLS, CDR2 YYNGEE. CDR3 DNA sequence: TGTGCCAGCAGCGTAGGACAGGGGGTCACTGAAGCTTTCTTT. This codes for CASSVGQGVTEAFF. Using reference TRBV9 and TRBJ1-1 for the parts outside the CDR3, the full variable domain is DSGVTQTPKHLITATGQRVTLRCSPRSGDLSVYWYQQSLDQGLQFLIQYYNGEERAKGNILERFSAQQFPDLHSELNLSSLELGDSALYFCASSVGQGVTEAFFGQGTRLTVV.

This clone is a singleton in its sample. The rearrangement links TRBV7-8 to TRBJ2-7; 7 bases are a match to TRBD1. Germline lookup yields CDR1 SGHVS and CDR2 FQNEAQ. The CDR3 totals 14 residues. V shed 2 bases and J 1 base; nucleotides not matched to a gene: 2. The CDR3 here is CASSLPTGSYEQYF. The DNA of the CDR3 is TGTGCCAGCAGCTTACCGACAGGGTCCTACGAGCAGTACTTC.

V usage is TRBV11-3 and J usage is TRBJ2-1; D is undetermined. From germline, CDR1 is SGHNT and CDR2 YENEEA. Trimming removed 5 bases at V and 3 bases at J, with 14 bases between. This CDR3 is built from 15 residues. The CDR3 loop reads CASSPSNSLYNEQFF. In nucleotides, the CDR3 is TGTGCCAGCAGCCCGTCCAATAGCCTCTACAATGAGCAGTTCTTC.

This chain joins TRBV5-4 and TRBJ2-3; 7 bases map to TRBD2. The V gene's germline CDR1 is SGHNT and CDR2 YYREEE (reference sequence). Unmatched junction bases numbered 5, after V lost 4 bases and J lost 0 bases. This CDR3 is built from 15 residues. The CDR3 DNA sequence: TGTGCCAGCAGCAGCGGGGCCAGCAGCACAGATACGCAGTATTTT. Translated, it gives CASSSGASSTDTQYF.

In DNA form, the CDR3 reads TGTGCCAGCAGCTTAGGGGGGGCCTGGCCCGGGGAGCTGTTTTTT. This translates into CASSLGGAWPGELFF. The rearrangement joins TRBV7-3 to TRBJ2-2; D possibly corresponds to TRBD2 (7 bases). The CDR3 sequence is 15 residues long. Germline V gene data show CDR1 as SGHTA and CDR2 as FQGTGA. The V gene lost 2 bases and the J gene lost 6 bases, with 13 bases spanning the gap. Using reference TRBV7-3 and TRBJ2-2 for the parts outside the CDR3, the full variable domain is GAGVSQTPSNKVTEKGKYVELRCDPISGHTALYWYRQSLGQGPEFLIYFQGTGAADDSGLPNDRFFAVRPEGSVSTLKIQRTERGDSAVYLCASSLGGAWPGELFFGEGSRLTVL.

This clone has a single count. The CDR3, as DNA: TGTGCCAGCGGTTCCAGAGGCGATGAGCAGTTCTTC. Translation: CASGSRGDEQFF. V gene TRBV6-1 combines with J gene TRBJ2-1; no firm D call. CDR1 and CDR2 (germline): MNHNS, SASEGT. The CDR3 sequence is 12 residues long. The ends were cut back, 8 bases at V and 8 bases at J, with 13 bases in the middle.

This chain connects TRBV7-2 to TRBJ1-1, with D possibly being TRBD1 (5 bases). Between the trimmed V and J ends, which lost 5 bases and 1 base, there was a span of 11 bases. Germline lookup yields CDR1 SGHTA and CDR2 FQGNSA. CDR3 length: 14 amino acids. The DNA of the CDR3 is TGTGCCAGCAGCCGATGGGGGGGGAACACTGAAGCTTTCTTT. As protein: CASSRWGGNTEAFF.

The gene calls are TRBV6-6 and TRBJ1-2; D gene uncertain. The germline CDR1 and CDR2 sequences are MNHNY and SVGAGI (reference sequence). V lost 2 bases, J lost 7 bases, and 8 bases lay in between. The CDR3 spans 12 residues. The CDR3 region has the DNA TGTGCCAGCAGTTACCGGGGAACTGGCTACACCTTC. Protein sequence: CASSYRGTGYTF.

V usage is TRBV19 and J usage is TRBJ1-4; D is undetermined. V was shortened by 7 bases and J by 13 bases, with 16 bases between the two germline ends. The CDR3 totals 12 residues. Germline assignment: CDR1 LNHDA and CDR2 SQIVND (reference sequence). CDR3 protein: CASTEAGLRLFF. The CDR3 DNA reads as TGTGCCAGTACCGAAGCGGGCCTCCGACTGTTTTTT.

This chain joins TRBV20-1 and TRBJ2-5; D is uncertain. This CDR3 has 10 residues. Per the germline V gene, CDR1 is DFQATT and CDR2 is SNEGSKA (reference sequence). Deletions cut 7 bases from V and 3 bases from J, with 6 bases between. CDR3 region: CSGYKETQYF. The CDR3 DNA follows: TGCAGTGGGTACAAAGAGACCCAGTACTTC.

On this clone: Germline is not matched at one junction end, which may reflect a read error. The chain links TRBV7-2 to TRBJ2-1; perhaps TRBD1 as D (7 bases). The germline V gene encodes CDR1 SGHTA and CDR2 FQGNSA. The CDR3 runs 14 residues. The CDR3 is CASSLSRGALGPLF. DNA for the CDR3: TGTGCCAGCAGCTTATCCAGGGGGGCCCTAGGGCCACTCTTC.

The chain employs TRBV30 and TRBJ1-1; D unclear. The CDR3 totals 12 residues. Germline CDR1 is GTSNPN and CDR2 is SVGIG (reference sequence). Deletions cut 4 bases from V and 3 bases from J, with 9 bases between. The CDR3 region is CAWKTRDTEAFF. The DNA of the CDR3 is TGTGCCTGGAAAACCCGGGACACTGAAGCTTTCTTT.

The chain joins TRBV6-6 to TRBJ1-4, with TRBD1 matching 9 bases. The germline gives CDR1 MNHNY, CDR2 SVGAGI (reference sequence). This CDR3 has 15 amino acids. J gave up 5 bases and V 5 bases, and 6 bases lay outside the gene matches. The CDR3 here is CASSPTGGANEKLFF. Here the CDR3 DNA reads TGTGCCAGCAGTCCCACAGGGGGCGCGAATGAAAAACTGTTTTTT.

The chain joins TRBV14 to TRBJ1-2; D not resolved. V shed 2 bases and J shed 4 bases, with 5 bases lying between them. The CDR3 is made up of 12 amino acids. CDR1 is SGHDN and CDR2 is FVKESK in the germline V gene. The CDR3 coding sequence is TGTGCCAGCAGCCAACCAGGCTATGGCTACACCTTC. It translates to CASSQPGYGYTF. Full variable domain (missing parts from reference TRBV14 and TRBJ1-2): EAGVTQFPSHSVIEKGQTVTLRCDPISGHDNLYWYRRVMGKEIKFLLHFVKESKQDESGMPNNRFLAERTGGTYSTLKVQPAELEDSGVYFCASSQPGYGYTFGSGTRLTVV.

In regard to this clone: Other DNA sequences in this sample translate to the same CDR3. V and J are TRBV5-6 and TRBJ2-1; 12 bases fit TRBD2. The CDR3 is made up of 15 amino acids. V was pared by 0 bases and J by 7 bases, with 2 bases of the junction left unmatched. The V gene's germline CDR1 is SGHDT and CDR2 YYEEEE. In nucleotides, the CDR3 is TGTGCCAGCAGCTTGGGGCTAGCGGGGGGGAATGAGCAGTTCTTC. Translation gives CASSLGLAGGNEQFF.

The V and J genes are TRBV4-3 and TRBJ2-6, with D possibly TRBD1 on 6 matching bases. The V end was cut by 0 bases, the J end by 0 bases, with 18 bases between. CDR3 length: 20 residues. The V gene's germline CDR1 is LGHNA and CDR2 YSLEER. In DNA, the CDR3 is TGCGCCAGCAGCCAAGATCGACAGGCCATTCTCGTCTCTGGGGCCAACGTCCTGACTTTC. Translated, it gives CASSQDRQAILVSGANVLTF.

This chain uses TRBV2 with TRBJ1-2, with D possibly TRBD1 on 5 matching bases. The CDR3 totals 17 residues. CDR1 and CDR2 from the germline V gene are SNHLY and FYNNEI. V lost 8 bases to trimming and J lost 4 bases, with 26 bases between them. CDR3 sequence (DNA): TGTGCCAGCCCCCGCACCCAAGACAGTGACGGGGGCTATGGCTACACCTTC. It encodes CASPRTQDSDGGYGYTF.

About this clone itself: The junction does not match germline at one end; this may be a read error. The V and J genes are TRBV2 and TRBJ2-1; 10 bases match TRBD1. This CDR3 has 15 residues. The germline V gene has CDR1 SNHLY and CDR2 FYNNEI. CDR3 DNA sequence: TGTGCCAGCAGGTTATCCGGGACAGGGGACAATGAGCAATTCTTC. Protein product: CASRLSGTGDNEQFF.

The chain combines TRBV27 with TRBJ2-7, with 11 bases that match TRBD2. V trimming: 2 bases; J trimming: 4 bases; junction bases outside the gene matches: 7. CDR1 and CDR2 (germline): MNHEY, SMNVEV (reference sequence). CDR3 size: 16 residues. The CDR3: CASSLVGTSGVYEQYF. In nucleotides, the CDR3 is TGTGCCAGCAGTTTAGTTGGGACTAGCGGAGTATACGAGCAGTACTTC.

J is TRBJ1-5 and V is TRBV6-6; the D is unclear. Germline CDR1 is MNHNY and CDR2 is SVGAGI (reference sequence). The CDR3 is 13 residues long. V was cut by 7 bases and J by 2 bases, with 9 bases left in between. The CDR3 DNA reads TGTGCCAGCATGTTGCAGGGCAATCAGCCCCAGCATTTT. Translated, it gives CASMLQGNQPQHF.

The chain uses TRBV7-8 and TRBJ2-1, with 12 positions matching TRBD2. The germline V gene encodes CDR1 SGHVS and CDR2 FQNEAQ. This CDR3 contains 15 residues. J gave up 6 bases and V 5 bases, and 5 bases lay outside the gene matches. The CDR3 DNA reads TGTGCCAGCAGCACACTAGCGGGAGGACTCAATGAGCAGTTCTTC. Translated, it gives CASSTLAGGLNEQFF. The variable domain in full, completed from reference TRBV7-8 and TRBJ2-1, reads GAGVSQSPRYKVAKRGQDVALRCDPISGHVSLFWYQQALGQGPEFLTYFQNEAQLDKSGLPSDRFFAERPEGSVSTLKIQRTQQEDSAVYLCASSTLAGGLNEQFFGPGTRLTVL.

This clone has a single count. This chain uses TRBV2 with TRBJ2-4, with no clear D. Germline CDR1 is SNHLY and CDR2 is FYNNEI. Trimming took 2 bases from V and 7 from J, leaving 12 bases between them. The CDR3 has 14 amino acids. The DNA of the CDR3 is TGTGCCAGCAGTGAACTCGTCACCAGGAACATTCAGTACTTC. Protein product: CASSELVTRNIQYF.

J is TRBJ2-5 and V is TRBV7-2; 9 positions agree with TRBD2. This CDR3 has 18 amino acids. Losses at the gene ends were 7 bases for V and 1 base for J; bases not matched to a gene: 16. Germline CDR1 is SGHTA and CDR2 is FQGNSA. Written as DNA, the CDR3 is TGTGCCAGCACCCCGGGAGTCCTAGCGGGGCAACCCCAAGAGACCCAGTACTTC. Translating gives CASTPGVLAGQPQETQYF.